A selection of T cell receptor beta chains follows, all from one sample in a study of T-cell reconstitution after alpha-beta-depleted transplantation in children. TCRdb analysed the PCR reads with MiXCR anew, one entry per CDR3 protein. The repertoire holds hundreds of thousands of distinct CDR3 sequences, with roughly 17% as singletons. The sample in question was PBMCs from the stem cell graft donor, obtained from the stem cell graft. These receptors were collected from a human donor who donated a stem cell graft to a child with acute myeloid leukemia. CDR3s include the opening cysteine and the closing phenylalanine or tryptophan. The D gene is left open where the match is weak. Part of the rows lack a size; the others show once, few, many or a class for expanded clones.

v_gene,abundance,d_gene,j_gene,CDR3nt,CDR3aa
TRBV11-3,few,NA,TRBJ2-5,TGTGCCAGCAGCCGCAATTGGAGAGAGACCCAGTACTTC,CASSRNWRETQYF
TRBV13,NA,TRBD1,TRBJ1-6,TGTGCCAGCAGCCCCTCTGGACAGGGGGGGAATTCACCCCTCCACTTT,CASSPSGQGGNSPLHF
TRBV18,few,NA,TRBJ1-6,TGTGCCAGCTCACCTGGGAGTCTCAGTTCACCCCTCCACTTT,CASSPGSLSSPLHF
TRBV29-1,few,TRBD1,TRBJ1-4,TGCAGCCATAAGACAGGGGAAAAACTGTTTTTT,CSHKTGEKLFF
TRBV25-1,NA,NA,TRBJ1-1,TGTGCCAGCAGTGAACCGTCTTTTCTGGGGGTGAACACTGAAGCTTTCTTT,CASSEPSFLGVNTEAFF
TRBV2,NA,TRBD1,TRBJ1-6,TGTGCCAGCAGGGACGTTAACAGGGGGCGGAATTCACCCCTCCACTTT,CASRDVNRGRNSPLHF
TRBV7-2,few,TRBD1,TRBJ1-3,TGTGCCAGCAGTCGGACAGGGGGCCTCTCTGGAAACACCATATATTTT,CASSRTGGLSGNTIYF
TRBV7-9,few,NA,TRBJ1-1,TGTGCCAGCAGCAACCTGGGGGGCCCGAACACTGAAGCTTTCTTT,CASSNLGGPNTEAFF
TRBV7-3,many,NA,TRBJ2-2,TGTGCCAGCAGTAAAGGACTCTCAGCCGGGGAGCTGTTTTTT,CASSKGLSAGELFF
TRBV12-3/TRBV12-4,many,TRBD2,TRBJ2-3,TGTGCCAGCAGTTATCTAGCGGGGGGGCAGGGAGATACGCAGTATTTT,CASSYLAGGQGDTQYF
TRBV5-1,NA,TRBD1,TRBJ2-1,TGCGCCAGCAGCACGGGACAGGCCTCCTACAATGAGCAGTTCTTC,CASSTGQASYNEQFF
TRBV7-9,NA,NA,TRBJ2-1,TGTGCCAGCAGCTCACGGCAGGGGATCTACAATGAGCAGTTCTTC,CASSSRQGIYNEQFF
TRBV6-2/TRBV6-3,NA,NA,TRBJ2-7,TGTGCCAGTGGGGAGTGGGGGACCTCCTACGAGCAGTACTTC,CASGEWGTSYEQYF
TRBV13,NA,TRBD2,TRBJ2-5,TGTGCCAGCAGTCCCGTAGCGGGTGAAGTGAAGACCCAGTACTTC,CASSPVAGEVKTQYF
TRBV20-1,NA,TRBD2,TRBJ2-1,TGCAGTGCTAGACGAACCAAGCGGGGGGGTACCTACAATGAGCAGTTCTTC,CSARRTKRGGTYNEQFF
TRBV7-2,NA,NA,TRBJ1-3,TGTGCCAGCAGCTACCCTACAGGGTCGAAAAACACCATATATTTT,CASSYPTGSKNTIYF
TRBV5-1,many,TRBD1,TRBJ2-1,TGCGCCAGCAGCTTGGGGACAGGGGTTCTTAGCTCCTACAATGAGCAGTTCTTC,CASSLGTGVLSSYNEQFF
TRBV7-7,many,TRBD1,TRBJ1-3,TGTGCCAGCAGCTTGGGACAGGGAAACACCATATATTTT,CASSLGQGNTIYF
TRBV20-1,many,TRBD2,TRBJ2-1,TGCAGTGCTAGAGTGGGACTAGCGGTCAAGTCCTACAATGAGCAGTTCTTC,CSARVGLAVKSYNEQFF
TRBV7-8,few,NA,TRBJ1-2,TGTGCCAGCAGCTTCGCTAAGACGAAACAGGGTTCCCTCTATGGCTACACCTTC,CASSFAKTKQGSLYGYTF
TRBV5-6,once,TRBD1,TRBJ2-4,TGTGCCAGCAGCTCCGGACAGGGTGACATTCAGTACTTC,CASSSGQGDIQYF
TRBV11-2,NA,TRBD1,TRBJ2-3,TGTGCCAGCAGCATAAGGACAGGGCGAGCGTATTTT,CASSIRTGRAYF
TRBV24-1,NA,TRBD2,TRBJ2-1,TGTGCCACCCAGGGACTAGCGGGGGCTCTCTCCTACAATGAGCAGTTCTTC,CATQGLAGALSYNEQFF
TRBV13,many,NA,TRBJ1-2,TGTGCCAGCAGCTTAGTCCAGGGACGGAGCTATGGCTACACCTTC,CASSLVQGRSYGYTF
TRBV11-1,NA,TRBD2,TRBJ2-5,TGTGCCAGCAGCCCGGGACTAGCGGGGGCCGAAGAGACCCAGTACTTC,CASSPGLAGAEETQYF
TRBV29-1,many,NA,TRBJ2-2,TGCAGCGTTCTCCCGCCCCACACCGGGGAGCTGTTTTTT,CSVLPPHTGELFF
TRBV20-1,many,NA,TRBJ1-2,TGCAGTGCTAATGGAAACAACTATGGCTACACCTTC,CSANGNNYGYTF
TRBV29-1,many,NA,TRBJ1-2,TGCAGCGTGGGCTTCGGACAGACGGGGTATGGCTACACCTTC,CSVGFGQTGYGYTF
TRBV12-3/TRBV12-4,NA,NA,TRBJ1-5,TGTGCCAGCAGTAGTCCGGGAGATCAGCCCCAGCATTTT,CASSSPGDQPQHF
TRBV12-3/TRBV12-4,NA,TRBD2,TRBJ2-1,TGTGCCAGCAGTCCGAAGACTAGCGGGGGACCCTTACGTGGGAATGAGCAGTTCTTC,CASSPKTSGGPLRGNEQFF
TRBV11-2,NA,NA,TRBJ1-2,TGTGCCAGCACCAACTGGGGGGCCTATGGCTACACCTTC,CASTNWGAYGYTF
TRBV28,NA,TRBD1,TRBJ2-1,TGTGCCAGCGGCCCGGGACAGCTGTCTGAGCAGTTCTTC,CASGPGQLSEQFF
TRBV7-2,NA,NA,TRBJ2-3,TGTGCCAGCAGGCTAGGGGGTGCAGATACGCAGTATTTT,CASRLGGADTQYF
TRBV20-1,many,NA,TRBJ1-4,TGCAGTGCTCTCCCGGGACAAGACGAAAAACTGTTTTTT,CSALPGQDEKLFF
TRBV7-2,many,NA,TRBJ2-5,TGTGCCAGCAGCTTTGGGATGGGAGAGACCCAGTACTTC,CASSFGMGETQYF
TRBV7-9,NA,NA,TRBJ1-2,TGTGCCAGCAGTTTAATTAGTTCAGCTAACTATGGCTACACCTTC,CASSLISSANYGYTF
TRBV6-1,many,TRBD2,TRBJ2-7,TGTGCCAGCAGCCGGACTAGCGGGGGTAACTACGAGCAGTACTTC,CASSRTSGGNYEQYF
TRBV12-3/TRBV12-4,NA,NA,TRBJ1-5,TGTGCCAGCAGTTATTTGGGTGCGGGACAGCCCCAGCATTTT,CASSYLGAGQPQHF
TRBV20-1,many,NA,TRBJ2-6,TGCAGTGCCTTCAGAAGTCATCCTTTCTCTGGGGCCAACGTCCTGACTTTC,CSAFRSHPFSGANVLTF
TRBV12-3/TRBV12-4,many,TRBD1,TRBJ1-2,TGTGCCAGCAGACCGACAGGGACTTCTAACTATGGCTACACCTTC,CASRPTGTSNYGYTF
TRBV20-1,few,TRBD1,TRBJ1-1,TGCAGTGTACAGGGGCTGATCACTGAAGCTTTCTTT,CSVQGLITEAFF